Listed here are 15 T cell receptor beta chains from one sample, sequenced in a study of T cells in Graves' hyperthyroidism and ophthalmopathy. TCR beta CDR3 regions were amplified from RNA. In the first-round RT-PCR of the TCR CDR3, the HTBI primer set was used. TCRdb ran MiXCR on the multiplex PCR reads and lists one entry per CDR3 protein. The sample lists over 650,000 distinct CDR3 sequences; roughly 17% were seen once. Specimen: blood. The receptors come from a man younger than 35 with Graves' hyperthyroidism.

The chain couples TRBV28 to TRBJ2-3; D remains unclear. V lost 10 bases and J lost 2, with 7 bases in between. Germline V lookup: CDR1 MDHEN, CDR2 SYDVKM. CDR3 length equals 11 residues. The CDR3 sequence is CATSYTDTQYF. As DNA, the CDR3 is TGTGCCACGTCTTACACAGATACGCAGTATTTT.

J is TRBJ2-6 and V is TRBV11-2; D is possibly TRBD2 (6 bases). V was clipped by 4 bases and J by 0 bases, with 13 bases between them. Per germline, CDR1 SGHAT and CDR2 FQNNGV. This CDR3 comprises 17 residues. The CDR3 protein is CASSSLRGPSGANVLTF. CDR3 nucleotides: TGTGCCAGCAGCTCCTTGCGGGGCCCCTCTGGGGCCAACGTCCTGACTTTC. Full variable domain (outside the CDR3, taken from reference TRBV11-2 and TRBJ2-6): EAGVAQSPRYKIIEKRQSVAFWCNPISGHATLYWYQQILGQGPKLLIQFQNNGVVDDSQLPKDRFSAERLKGVDSTLKIQPAKLEDSAVYLCASSSLRGPSGANVLTFGAGSRLTVL.

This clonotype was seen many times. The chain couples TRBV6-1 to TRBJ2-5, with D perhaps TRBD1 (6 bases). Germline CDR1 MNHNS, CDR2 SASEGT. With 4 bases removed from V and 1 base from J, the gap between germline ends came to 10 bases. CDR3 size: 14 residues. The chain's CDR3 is CASSAMTGQETQYF. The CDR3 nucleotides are TGTGCCAGCAGTGCCATGACAGGCCAAGAGACCCAGTACTTC.

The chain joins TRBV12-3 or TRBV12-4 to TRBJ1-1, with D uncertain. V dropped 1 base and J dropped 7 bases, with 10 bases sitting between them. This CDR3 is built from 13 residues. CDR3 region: CASSLVLGREAFF. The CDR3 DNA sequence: TGTGCCAGCAGTTTAGTTCTTGGCCGTGAAGCTTTCTTT.

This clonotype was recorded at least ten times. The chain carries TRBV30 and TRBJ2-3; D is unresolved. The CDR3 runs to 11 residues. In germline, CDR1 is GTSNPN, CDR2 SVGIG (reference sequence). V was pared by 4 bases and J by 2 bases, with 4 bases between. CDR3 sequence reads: CAWTPTDTQYF. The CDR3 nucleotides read TGTGCCTGGACCCCCACAGATACGCAGTATTTT.

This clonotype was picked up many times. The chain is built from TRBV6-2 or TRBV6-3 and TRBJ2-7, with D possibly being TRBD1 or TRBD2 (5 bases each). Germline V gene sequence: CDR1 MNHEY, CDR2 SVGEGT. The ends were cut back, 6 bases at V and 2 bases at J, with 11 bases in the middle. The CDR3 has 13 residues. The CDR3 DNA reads TGTGCCAGCAGAGGGACGGCTACCTACGAGCAGTACTTC. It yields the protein CASRGTATYEQYF.

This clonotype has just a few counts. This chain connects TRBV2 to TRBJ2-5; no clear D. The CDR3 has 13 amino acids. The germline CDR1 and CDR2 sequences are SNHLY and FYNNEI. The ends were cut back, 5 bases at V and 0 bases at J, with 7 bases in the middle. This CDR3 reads CASSTQDQETQYF. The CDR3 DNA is TGTGCCAGCAGTACCCAGGACCAAGAGACCCAGTACTTC.

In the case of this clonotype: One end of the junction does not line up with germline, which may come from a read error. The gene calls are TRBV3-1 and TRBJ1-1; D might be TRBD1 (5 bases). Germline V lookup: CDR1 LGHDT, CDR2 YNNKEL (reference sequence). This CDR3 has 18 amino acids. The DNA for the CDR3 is TGTGCCTGCAGCGGGCTAGCGGGGGGATTAACAGTGAACACTGAAGCTTTCTTT. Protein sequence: CACSGLAGGLTVNTEAFF.

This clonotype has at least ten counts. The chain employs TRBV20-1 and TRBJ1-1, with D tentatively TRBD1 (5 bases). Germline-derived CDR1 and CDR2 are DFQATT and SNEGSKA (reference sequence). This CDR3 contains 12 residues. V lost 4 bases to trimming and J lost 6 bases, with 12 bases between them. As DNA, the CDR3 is TGCAGTGCTAAGAGGGGAGCCCCTGAAGCTTTCTTT. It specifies CSAKRGAPEAFF.

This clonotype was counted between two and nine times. The CDR3 region is CASSGNRGPFSRGNTIYF. The CDR3 nucleotides read TGTGCCAGCAGCGGAAACAGGGGCCCTTTCTCTAGAGGAAACACCATATATTTT. The V and J genes are TRBV9 and TRBJ1-3; 7 nucleotides agree with TRBD1. There are 18 residues in the CDR3. Germline CDR1 and CDR2: SGDLS and YYNGEE. The trim removed 3 bases at V and 4 bases at J, leaving 16 bases unmatched.

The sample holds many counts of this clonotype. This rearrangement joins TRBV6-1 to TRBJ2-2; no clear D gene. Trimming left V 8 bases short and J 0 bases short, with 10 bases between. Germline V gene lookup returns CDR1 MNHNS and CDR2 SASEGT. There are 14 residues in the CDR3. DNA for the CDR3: TGTGCCAGCGCCCTAAACTCGAACACCGGGGAGCTGTTTTTT. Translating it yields CASALNSNTGELFF.

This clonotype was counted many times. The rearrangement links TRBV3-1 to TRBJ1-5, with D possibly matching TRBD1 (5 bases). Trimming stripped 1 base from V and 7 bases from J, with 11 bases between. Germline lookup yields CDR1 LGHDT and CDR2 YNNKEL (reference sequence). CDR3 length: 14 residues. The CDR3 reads CASSQGGLGQPQHF. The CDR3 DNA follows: TGTGCCAGCAGCCAAGGGGGGTTGGGCCAGCCCCAGCATTTT. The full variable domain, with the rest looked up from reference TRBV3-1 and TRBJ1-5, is DTAVSQTPKYLVTQMGNDKSIKCEQNLGHDTMYWYKQDSKKFLKIMFSYNNKELIINETVPNRFSPKSPDKAHLNLHINSLELGDSAVYFCASSQGGLGQPQHFGDGTRLSIL.

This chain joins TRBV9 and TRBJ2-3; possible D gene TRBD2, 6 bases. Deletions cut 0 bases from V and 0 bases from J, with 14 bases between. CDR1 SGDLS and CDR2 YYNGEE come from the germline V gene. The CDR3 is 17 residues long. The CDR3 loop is CASSVGSSGSSTDTQYF. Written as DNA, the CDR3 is TGTGCCAGCAGCGTAGGGAGTAGCGGAAGCAGCACAGATACGCAGTATTTT.

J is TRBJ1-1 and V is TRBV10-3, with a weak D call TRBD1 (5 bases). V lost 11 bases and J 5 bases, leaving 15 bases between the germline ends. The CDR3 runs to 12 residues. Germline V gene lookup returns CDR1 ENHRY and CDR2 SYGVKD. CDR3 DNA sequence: TGTGCCTCGGGGCCTGTCGAAACTGAAGCTTTCTTT. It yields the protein CASGPVETEAFF.

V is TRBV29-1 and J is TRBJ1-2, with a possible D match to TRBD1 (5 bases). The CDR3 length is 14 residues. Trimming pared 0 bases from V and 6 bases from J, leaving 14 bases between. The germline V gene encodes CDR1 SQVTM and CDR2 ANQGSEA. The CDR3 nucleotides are TGCAGCGTTGAAGAGGGGGGTCGAAGGCATGGCTACACCTTC. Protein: CSVEEGGRRHGYTF.